This T cell receptor (beta chain) was found in a study of Graves' ophthalmopathy and Graves' hyperthyroidism. Per the germline V gene, CDR1 is DFQATT and CDR2 is SNEGSKA (reference sequence). The length of the CDR3 is 13 residues. V lost 2 bases and J lost 1, with 9 bases in between. Amplification of TCR beta CDR3 regions used RNA transcripts. HTBI primers were used in a first-round RT-PCR, which preceded a second-round multiplex PCR. TCRdb re-analysed the multiplex PCR reads in MiXCR, keeping a single row per CDR3 protein. The repertoire holds about 1.1 million distinct CDR3 sequences, with about two fifths as singletons. Included hyperthyroidism patients were aged 18 to 65 and newly diagnosed (under 2 months' duration). Researchers turned away patients with other autoimmune diseases, uncontrolled infections, pregnancy or lactation.

The gene calls are TRBV20-1 and TRBJ2-7; D ambiguous. The TCR sequence derives from an adult man with Graves' hyperthyroidism. The sequenced sample consisted of peripheral blood or thyroid tissue (not recorded which). The CDR3 here is CSARPDGSYEQYF. CDR3 coding DNA: TGCAGTGCTAGACCCGACGGATCCTACGAGCAGTACTTC.